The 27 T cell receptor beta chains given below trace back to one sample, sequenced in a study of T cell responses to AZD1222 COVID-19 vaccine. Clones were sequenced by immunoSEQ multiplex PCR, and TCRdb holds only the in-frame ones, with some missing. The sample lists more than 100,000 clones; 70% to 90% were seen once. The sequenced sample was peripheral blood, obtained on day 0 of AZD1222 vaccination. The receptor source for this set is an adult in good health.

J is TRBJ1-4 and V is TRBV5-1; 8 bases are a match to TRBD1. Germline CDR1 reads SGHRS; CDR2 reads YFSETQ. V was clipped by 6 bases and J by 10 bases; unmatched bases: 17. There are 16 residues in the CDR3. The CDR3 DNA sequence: TGCGCCAGCAAAAGACAGGGGCCACGGGGGAGCGGAAAACTGTTTTTT. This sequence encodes CASKRQGPRGSGKLFF.

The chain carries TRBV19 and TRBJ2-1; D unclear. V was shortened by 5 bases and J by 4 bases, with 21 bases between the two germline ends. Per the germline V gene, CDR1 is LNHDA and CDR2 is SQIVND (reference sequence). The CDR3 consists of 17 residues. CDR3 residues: CASSDQVSAVEYNEQFF. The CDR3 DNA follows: TGTGCCAGTAGTGACCAAGTATCGGCCGTTGAATACAATGAGCAGTTCTTC. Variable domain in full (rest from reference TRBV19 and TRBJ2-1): DGGITQSPKYLFRKEGQNVTLSCEQNLNHDAMYWYRQDPGQGLRLIYYSQIVNDFQKGDIAEGYSVSREKKESFPLTVTSAQKNPTAFYLCASSDQVSAVEYNEQFFGPGTRLTVL.

CDR3 nucleotide sequence: TGCGCCAGCAGCCAAGATCGGACTGAGGGGTACTACGAGCAGTACTTC. It encodes CASSQDRTEGYYEQYF. The V and J genes are TRBV4-1 and TRBJ2-7, with D perhaps given as TRBD1 or TRBD2 (5 bases each). The germline V and J ends were trimmed by 0 bases and 3 bases, with 15 bases remaining between them. There are 16 residues in the CDR3. In germline, CDR1 is MGHRA, CDR2 YSYEKL.

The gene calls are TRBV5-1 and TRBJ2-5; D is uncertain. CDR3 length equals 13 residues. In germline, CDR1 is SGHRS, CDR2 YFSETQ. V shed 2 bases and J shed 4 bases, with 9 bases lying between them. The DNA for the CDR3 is TGCGCCAGCAGCTTCGGCACCCGAGAGACCCAGTACTTC. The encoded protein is CASSFGTRETQYF. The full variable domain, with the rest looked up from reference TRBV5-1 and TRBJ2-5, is KAGVTQTPRYLIKTRGQQVTLSCSPISGHRSVSWYQQTPGQGLQFLFEYFSETQRNKGNFPGRFSGRQFSNSRSEMNVSTLELGDSALYLCASSFGTRETQYFGPGTRLLVL.

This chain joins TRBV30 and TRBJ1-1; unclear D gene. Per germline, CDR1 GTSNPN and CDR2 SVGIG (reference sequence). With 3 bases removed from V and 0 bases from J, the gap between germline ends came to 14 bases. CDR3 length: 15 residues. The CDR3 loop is CAWRNLRAMNTEAFF. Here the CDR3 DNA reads TGTGCCTGGAGGAACCTGCGAGCCATGAACACTGAAGCTTTCTTT. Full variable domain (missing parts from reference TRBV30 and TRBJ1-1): SQTIHQWPATLVQPVGSPLSLECTVEGTSNPNLYWYRQAAGRGLQLLFYSVGIGQISSEVPQNLSASRPQDRQFILSSKKLLLSDSGFYLCAWRNLRAMNTEAFFGQGTRLTVV.

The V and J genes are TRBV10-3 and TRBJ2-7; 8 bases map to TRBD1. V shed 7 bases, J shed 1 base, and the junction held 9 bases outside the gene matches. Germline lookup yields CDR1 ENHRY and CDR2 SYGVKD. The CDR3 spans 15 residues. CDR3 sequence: CAINSQGAGSYEQYF. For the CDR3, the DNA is TGTGCCATCAACTCGCAGGGGGCCGGGTCCTACGAGCAGTACTTC.

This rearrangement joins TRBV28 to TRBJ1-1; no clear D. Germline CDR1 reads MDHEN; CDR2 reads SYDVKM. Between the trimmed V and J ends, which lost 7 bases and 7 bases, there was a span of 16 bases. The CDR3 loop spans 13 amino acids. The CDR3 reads CASIILDRHEAFF. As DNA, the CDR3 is TGTGCCAGCATTATTCTCGACCGGCATGAAGCTTTCTTT.

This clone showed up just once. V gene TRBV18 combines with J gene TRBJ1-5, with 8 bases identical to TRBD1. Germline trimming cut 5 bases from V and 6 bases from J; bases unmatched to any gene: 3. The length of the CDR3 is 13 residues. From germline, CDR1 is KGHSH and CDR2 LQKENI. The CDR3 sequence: CASSAGGGQPQHF. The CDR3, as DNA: TGTGCCAGCTCAGCAGGGGGCGGTCAGCCCCAGCATTTT.

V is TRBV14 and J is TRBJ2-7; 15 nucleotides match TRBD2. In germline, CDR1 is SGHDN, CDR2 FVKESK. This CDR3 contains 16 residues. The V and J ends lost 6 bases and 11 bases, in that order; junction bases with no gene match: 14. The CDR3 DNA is TGTGCCAGCAGGCTAACCGGGACTAGCGGGGGGCCACGGAAGTACTTC. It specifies CASRLTGTSGGPRKYF. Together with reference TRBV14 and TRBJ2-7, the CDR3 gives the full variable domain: EAGVTQFPSHSVIEKGQTVTLRCDPISGHDNLYWYRRVMGKEIKFLLHFVKESKQDESGMPNNRFLAERTGGTYSTLKVQPAELEDSGVYFCASRLTGTSGGPRKYFGPGTRLTVT.

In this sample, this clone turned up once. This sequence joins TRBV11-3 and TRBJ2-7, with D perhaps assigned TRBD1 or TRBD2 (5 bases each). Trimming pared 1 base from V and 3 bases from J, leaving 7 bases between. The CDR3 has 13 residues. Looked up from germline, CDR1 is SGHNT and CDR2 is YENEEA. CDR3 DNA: TGTGCCAGCAGCTTAGGAGGGGACTACGAGCAGTACTTC. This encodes CASSLGGDYEQYF. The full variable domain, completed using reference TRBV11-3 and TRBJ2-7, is EAGVVQSPRYKIIEKKQPVAFWCNPISGHNTLYWYLQNLGQGPELLIRYENEEAVDDSQLPKDRFSAERLKGVDSTLKIQPAELGDSAVYLCASSLGGDYEQYFGPGTRLTVT.

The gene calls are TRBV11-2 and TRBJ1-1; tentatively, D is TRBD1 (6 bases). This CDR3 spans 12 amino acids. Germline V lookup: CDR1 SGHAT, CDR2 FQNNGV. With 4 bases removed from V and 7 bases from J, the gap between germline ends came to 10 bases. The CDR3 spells CASSSVQGEAFF. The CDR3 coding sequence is TGTGCCAGCAGCTCCGTACAGGGTGAAGCTTTCTTT.

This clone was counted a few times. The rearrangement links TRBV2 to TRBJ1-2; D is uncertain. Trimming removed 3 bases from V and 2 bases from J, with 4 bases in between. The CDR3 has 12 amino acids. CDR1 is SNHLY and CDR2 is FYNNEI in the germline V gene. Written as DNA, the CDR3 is TGTGCCAGCAGTGACCAAAACTATGGCTACACCTTC. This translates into CASSDQNYGYTF.

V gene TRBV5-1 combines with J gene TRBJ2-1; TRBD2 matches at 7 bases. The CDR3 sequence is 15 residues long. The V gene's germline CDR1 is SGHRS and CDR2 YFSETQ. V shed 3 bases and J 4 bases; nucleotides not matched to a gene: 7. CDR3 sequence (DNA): TGCGCCAGCAGCTGGGGTGGCGGGGGATACAATGAGCAGTTCTTC. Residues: CASSWGGGGYNEQFF.

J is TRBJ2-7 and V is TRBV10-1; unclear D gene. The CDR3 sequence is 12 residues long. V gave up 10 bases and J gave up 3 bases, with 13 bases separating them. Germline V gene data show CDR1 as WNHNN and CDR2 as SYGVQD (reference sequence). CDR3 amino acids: CATQDIGYEQYF. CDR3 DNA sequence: TGCGCCACCCAGGATATTGGCTACGAGCAGTACTTC.

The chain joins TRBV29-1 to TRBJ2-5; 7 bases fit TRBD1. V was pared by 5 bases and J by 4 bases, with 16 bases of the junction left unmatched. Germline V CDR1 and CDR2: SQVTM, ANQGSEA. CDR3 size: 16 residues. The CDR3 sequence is CSVRGALTGWGETQYF. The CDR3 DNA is TGCAGCGTTCGAGGCGCCCTGACAGGGTGGGGAGAGACCCAGTACTTC.

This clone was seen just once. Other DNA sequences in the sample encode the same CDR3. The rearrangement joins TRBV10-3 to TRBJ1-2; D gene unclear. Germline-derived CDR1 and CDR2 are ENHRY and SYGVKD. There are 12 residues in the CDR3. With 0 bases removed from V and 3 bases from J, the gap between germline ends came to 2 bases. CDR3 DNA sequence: TGTGCCATCAGTGAGTCCGACTATGGCTACACCTTC. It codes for CAISESDYGYTF.

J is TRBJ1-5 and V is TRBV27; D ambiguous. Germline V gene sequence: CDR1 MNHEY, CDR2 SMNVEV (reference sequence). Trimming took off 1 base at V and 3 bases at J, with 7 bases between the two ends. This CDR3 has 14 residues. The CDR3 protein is CASSLLGPNQPQHF. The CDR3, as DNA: TGTGCCAGCAGTTTATTAGGGCCCAATCAGCCCCAGCATTTT.

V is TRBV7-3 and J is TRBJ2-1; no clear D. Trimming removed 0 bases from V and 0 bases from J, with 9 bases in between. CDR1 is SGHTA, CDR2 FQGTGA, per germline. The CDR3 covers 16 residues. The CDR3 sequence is CASSLTGGTSYNEQFF. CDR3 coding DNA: TGTGCCAGCAGCTTAACTGGCGGCACCTCCTACAATGAGCAGTTCTTC.

The CDR3 spells CASSLDFFSGNTIYF. The CDR3 DNA follows: TGTGCCAGCAGCTTGGACTTTTTCTCTGGAAACACCATATATTTT. V gene TRBV9 combines with J gene TRBJ1-3; D unclear. The ends were cut back, 4 bases at V and 0 bases at J, with 11 bases in the middle. Germline V CDR1 and CDR2: SGDLS, YYNGEE. CDR3 length: 15 amino acids.

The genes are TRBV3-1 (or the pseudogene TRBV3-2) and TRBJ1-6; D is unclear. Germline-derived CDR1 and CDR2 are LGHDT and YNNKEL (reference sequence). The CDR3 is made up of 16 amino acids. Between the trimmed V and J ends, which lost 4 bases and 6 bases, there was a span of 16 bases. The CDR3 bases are TGTGCCAGCAGCCGTGGGGAAGGGATCCCTAATTCACCCCTCCACTTT. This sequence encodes CASSRGEGIPNSPLHF.

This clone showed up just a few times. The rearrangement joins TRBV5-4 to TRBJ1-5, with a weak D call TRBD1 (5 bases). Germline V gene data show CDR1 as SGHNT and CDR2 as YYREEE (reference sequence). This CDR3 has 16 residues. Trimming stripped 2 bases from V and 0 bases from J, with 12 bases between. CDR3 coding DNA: TGTGCCAGCAGCTTAGGAGGACACAATAGCAATCAGCCCCAGCATTTT. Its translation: CASSLGGHNSNQPQHF. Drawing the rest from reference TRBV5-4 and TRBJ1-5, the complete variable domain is ETGVTQSPTHLIKTRGQQVTLRCSSQSGHNTVSWYQQALGQGPQFIFQYYREEENGRGNFPPRFSGLQFPNYSSELNVNALELDDSALYLCASSLGGHNSNQPQHFGDGTRLSIL.

CDR3 sequence: CASSSGLTRAGAEAFF. The CDR3 region has the DNA TGTGCCAGCAGTTCGGGTTTGACAAGGGCCGGGGCTGAAGCTTTCTTT. V gene TRBV27 combines with J gene TRBJ1-1, with unresolved D. The ends were cut back, 4 bases at V and 6 bases at J, with 21 bases in the middle. Germline-derived CDR1 and CDR2 are MNHEY and SMNVEV (reference sequence). The CDR3 is 16 residues long.

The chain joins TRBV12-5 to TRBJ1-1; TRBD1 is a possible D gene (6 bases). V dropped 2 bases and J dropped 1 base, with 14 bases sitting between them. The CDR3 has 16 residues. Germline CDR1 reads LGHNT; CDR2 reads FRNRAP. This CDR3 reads CASGLILGARNTEAFF. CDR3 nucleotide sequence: TGTGCTAGTGGTTTGATATTGGGGGCGCGGAACACTGAAGCTTTCTTT.

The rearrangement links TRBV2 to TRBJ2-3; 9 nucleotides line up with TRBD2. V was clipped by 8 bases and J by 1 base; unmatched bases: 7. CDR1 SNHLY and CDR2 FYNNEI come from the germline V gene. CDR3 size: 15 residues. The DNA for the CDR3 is TGTGCCAGCCGACCTAGCGGGGTCGGCACAGATACGCAGTATTTT. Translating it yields CASRPSGVGTDTQYF.

CDR3 protein: CASSLLGVAYEQYF. The CDR3 DNA sequence: TGTGCCAGCAGTTTGCTAGGGGTAGCCTACGAGCAGTACTTC. The rearrangement links TRBV6-2 or TRBV6-3 to TRBJ2-7; tentatively, D is TRBD1 (5 bases). Trimming removed 4 bases from V and 2 bases from J, with 12 bases in between. In germline, CDR1 is MNHEY, CDR2 SVGEGT. The CDR3 has 14 residues.

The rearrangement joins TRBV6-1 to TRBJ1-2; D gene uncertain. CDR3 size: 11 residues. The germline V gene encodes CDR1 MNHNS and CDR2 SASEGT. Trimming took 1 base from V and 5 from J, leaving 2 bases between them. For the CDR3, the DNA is TGTGCCAGCAGTGAAGGGTATGGCTACACCTTC. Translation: CASSEGYGYTF.

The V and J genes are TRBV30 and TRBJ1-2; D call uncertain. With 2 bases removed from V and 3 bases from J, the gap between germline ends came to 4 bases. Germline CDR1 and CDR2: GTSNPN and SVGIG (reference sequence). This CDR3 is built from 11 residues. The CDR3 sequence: CAWSRDYGYTF. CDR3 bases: TGTGCCTGGAGTAGGGACTATGGCTACACCTTC.